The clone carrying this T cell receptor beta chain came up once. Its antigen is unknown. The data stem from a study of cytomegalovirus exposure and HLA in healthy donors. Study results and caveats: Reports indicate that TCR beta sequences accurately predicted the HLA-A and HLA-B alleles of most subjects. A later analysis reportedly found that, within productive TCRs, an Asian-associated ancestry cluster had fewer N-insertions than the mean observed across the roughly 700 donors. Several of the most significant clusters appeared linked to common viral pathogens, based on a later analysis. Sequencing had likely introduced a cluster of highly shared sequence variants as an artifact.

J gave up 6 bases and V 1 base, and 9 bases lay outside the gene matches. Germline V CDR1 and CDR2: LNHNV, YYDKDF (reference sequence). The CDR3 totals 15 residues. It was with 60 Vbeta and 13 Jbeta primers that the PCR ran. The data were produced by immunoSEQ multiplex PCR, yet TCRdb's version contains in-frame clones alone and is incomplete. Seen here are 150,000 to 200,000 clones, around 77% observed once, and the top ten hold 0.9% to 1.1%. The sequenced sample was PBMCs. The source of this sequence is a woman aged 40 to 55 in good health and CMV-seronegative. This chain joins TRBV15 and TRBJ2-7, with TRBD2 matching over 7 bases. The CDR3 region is CATSRGAGDSGEQYF. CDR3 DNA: TGTGCCACCAGCAGAGGTGCGGGAGACTCGGGCGAGCAGTACTTC.